This entry lists 27 T cell receptor beta chains sequenced from one sample in a study of cytotoxic CD8 clonotypes in ibrutinib-treated CLL. The data were produced by immunoSEQ multiplex PCR, yet TCRdb's version contains in-frame clones alone and is incomplete. Of fewer than 400,000 clones listed, over 55% are singletons. Specimen: PBMCs, collected after 36 months of ibrutinib treatment. The source of these receptors is a human donor with chronic lymphocytic leukemia.

V gene TRBV7-8 combines with J gene TRBJ2-5; possibly TRBD2 for D (5 bases). The V gene's germline CDR1 is SGHVS and CDR2 FQNEAQ. V lost 7 bases, J lost 4 bases, and 10 bases lay in between. The CDR3 contains 12 residues. CDR3 nucleotide sequence: TGTGCCAGCAACCGGGATATAGAGACCCAGTACTTC. This translates into CASNRDIETQYF. Full variable domain (outside the CDR3, taken from reference TRBV7-8 and TRBJ2-5): GAGVSQSPRYKVAKRGQDVALRCDPISGHVSLFWYQQALGQGPEFLTYFQNEAQLDKSGLPSDRFFAERPEGSVSTLKIQRTQQEDSAVYLCASNRDIETQYFGPGTRLLVL.

This clone has just a few counts. CDR3 amino acids: CASSRTSSYGYTF. As DNA, the CDR3 is TGTGCCAGCAGTCGGACTAGCAGCTATGGCTACACCTTC. The chain recombines TRBV27 with TRBJ1-2; D gene unclear. Trimming pared 5 bases from V and 4 bases from J, leaving 11 bases between. CDR3 length: 13 amino acids. CDR1 and CDR2 from the germline V gene are MNHEY and SMNVEV (reference sequence).

The chain is built from TRBV10-1 and TRBJ1-3; D may be TRBD1 (6 bases). Trimming cost V 2 bases and J 0 bases, with 8 bases left between them. Per germline, CDR1 WNHNN and CDR2 SYGVQD (reference sequence). This CDR3 is 15 amino acids long. CDR3 sequence (DNA): TGCGCCAGCAGTGAGGGACAGAACTCTGGAAACACCATATATTTT. This encodes CASSEGQNSGNTIYF.

This chain uses TRBV11-2 with TRBJ2-7; D remains unclear. Trimming removed 5 bases from V and 2 bases from J, with 16 bases in between. CDR1 is SGHAT, CDR2 FQNNGV, per germline. This CDR3 comprises 15 residues. CDR3 in amino acids: CASSPGVRWPYEQYF. CDR3 in DNA: TGTGCCAGCAGCCCTGGAGTCAGATGGCCCTACGAGCAGTACTTC.

The chain recombines TRBV7-6 with TRBJ1-1; possibly TRBD1 for D (6 bases). CDR1 is SGHVS and CDR2 is FNYEAQ in the germline V gene. V lost 0 bases and J lost 0, with 11 bases in between. This CDR3 comprises 16 residues. The CDR3 DNA is TGTGCCAGCAGCTTAGCCGGCTGGGACATGAACACTGAAGCTTTCTTT. Protein product: CASSLAGWDMNTEAFF. The whole variable domain, filled in from reference TRBV7-6 and TRBJ1-1, reads GAGVSQSPRYKVTKRGQDVALRCDPISGHVSLYWYRQALGQGPEFLTYFNYEAQQDKSGLPNDRFSAERPEGSISTLTIQRTEQRDSAMYRCASSLAGWDMNTEAFFGQGTRLTVV.

The chain is built from TRBV29-1 and TRBJ1-1; weak D call: TRBD1 (6 bases). Trimming left V 4 bases short and J 2 bases short, with 14 bases between. Germline V gives CDR1 SQVTM, CDR2 ANQGSEA. The CDR3 runs to 14 residues. CDR3 sequence reads: CSVGGRGGNTEAFF. In DNA form, the CDR3 reads TGCAGCGTTGGAGGGAGGGGGGGTAACACTGAAGCTTTCTTT.

The sample holds a few counts of this clone. The V and J genes are TRBV29-1 and TRBJ2-4; D call uncertain. Germline loops: CDR1 SQVTM, CDR2 ANQGSEA. This CDR3 is 16 amino acids long. Between the trimmed V and J ends, which lost 6 bases and 0 bases, there was a span of 18 bases. As DNA, the CDR3 is TGCAGCGTCGCCACTGACGGCTTCATAGCCAAAAACATTCAGTACTTC. Its translation: CSVATDGFIAKNIQYF.

J is TRBJ2-5 and V is TRBV19; 8 positions agree with TRBD1. This CDR3 comprises 16 residues. Germline V gene sequence: CDR1 LNHDA, CDR2 SQIVND (reference sequence). With V trimmed by 4 bases and J by 5 bases, 12 bases remained unmatched. The CDR3 protein is CASSKRTGLASETQYF. The DNA for the CDR3 is TGTGCCAGTAGTAAAAGGACAGGGTTGGCAAGTGAGACCCAGTACTTC.

The chain joins TRBV10-1 to TRBJ1-2; tentatively, D is TRBD1 (5 bases). The CDR3 loop spans 13 amino acids. V lost 4 bases and J 5 bases, leaving 11 bases between the germline ends. Germline values: CDR1 WNHNN, CDR2 SYGVQD (reference sequence). The CDR3 DNA reads as TGCGCCAGCAGTGTCGACAGAACTTATGGCTACACCTTC. The encoded protein is CASSVDRTYGYTF.

The rearrangement links TRBV5-1 to TRBJ2-5; no clear D gene. Per the germline V gene, CDR1 is SGHRS and CDR2 is YFSETQ. Trimming shortened V by 2 bases and J by 0 bases, and 5 bases separated the two germline ends. This CDR3 has 13 residues. CDR3 bases: TGCGCCAGCAGCTTTGGTTACCAAGAGACCCAGTACTTC. Residues: CASSFGYQETQYF.

The V and J genes are TRBV7-6 and TRBJ2-7, with D perhaps TRBD1 (5 bases). Looked up from germline, CDR1 is SGHVS and CDR2 is FNYEAQ. Deletions cut 3 bases from V and 0 bases from J, with 9 bases between. The CDR3 has 14 amino acids. The CDR3 DNA reads as TGTGCCAGCAGCTTTGGACAACGCTCCTACGAGCAGTACTTC. Its protein is CASSFGQRSYEQYF.

The V call is TRBV4-3, the J call TRBJ2-3; TRBD2 is a possible D gene (5 bases). Germline-derived CDR1 and CDR2 are LGHNA and YSLEER. The CDR3 has 16 amino acids. Trimming pared 2 bases from V and 4 bases from J, leaving 16 bases between. CDR3 in DNA: TGCGCCAGCAGCCAAACCCCCTTACTAGTGCCAGATACGCAGTATTTT. Amino acid sequence: CASSQTPLLVPDTQYF.

The gene calls are TRBV6-5 and TRBJ2-4; D might be TRBD1 (5 bases). The CDR3 spans 15 residues. Between the trimmed V and J ends, which lost 3 bases and 4 bases, there was a span of 13 bases. Germline loops: CDR1 MNHEY, CDR2 SVGAGI. The DNA of the CDR3 is TGTGCCAGCAGTTATATTGGGGCGGTTAAAAACATTCAGTACTTC. Amino acids: CASSYIGAVKNIQYF.

CDR3 in DNA: TGTGCCAGCAGCTTATTAGCGGGAGTTGGAGAGACCCAGTACTTC. As protein: CASSLLAGVGETQYF. This rearrangement joins TRBV5-4 to TRBJ2-5; TRBD2 agrees at 9 bases. The V gene's germline CDR1 is SGHNT and CDR2 YYREEE (reference sequence). Trimming removed 2 bases from V and 4 bases from J; junction bases left unmatched: 6. This CDR3 comprises 15 residues.

The V call is TRBV10-3, the J call TRBJ2-7; 7 nucleotides agree with TRBD2. The CDR3 is 14 amino acids. The V gene end was trimmed by 4 bases and the J gene end by 6 bases; junction bases not matched to a gene: 9. The germline V gene encodes CDR1 ENHRY and CDR2 SYGVKD. The CDR3 coding sequence is TGTGCCATCAGTGGTTGGGAGGGTTCGGGCGAGCAGTACTTC. Protein: CAISGWEGSGEQYF.

Concerning this clone: One end of the junction does not line up with germline, which may come from a read error. The chain has TRBV27 and TRBJ2-3; D may be TRBD1 or TRBD2 (5 bases each). Germline lookup yields CDR1 MNHEY and CDR2 SMNVEV (reference sequence). The CDR3 length is 14 residues. CDR3 loop: CATSRGVSTDTQYF. In nucleotides, the CDR3 is TGTGCCACCAGTCGAGGGGTAAGCACAGATACGCAGTATTTT.

The V and J genes are TRBV27 and TRBJ2-5, with 7 bases fitting TRBD2. Trimming took 6 bases from V and 0 from J; bases not matched to a gene: 10. In germline, CDR1 is MNHEY, CDR2 SMNVEV (reference sequence). The CDR3 is 16 amino acids. CDR3 nucleotide sequence: TGTGCCAGCAGGGGGTTGGGAGCGGGGAACCAAGAGACCCAGTACTTC. Amino acids: CASRGLGAGNQETQYF.

The chain is built from TRBV4-2 and TRBJ2-3, with 11 bases fitting TRBD1. This CDR3 has 16 residues. The germline gives CDR1 LGHNA, CDR2 YNFKEQ. V lost 4 bases, J lost 7 bases, and 10 bases stayed unmatched. The CDR3 DNA reads as TGTGCCAGCAGCCGGCTATGGACAGGGGGCTCAAATACGCAGTATTTT. It yields the protein CASSRLWTGGSNTQYF.

This clone came up once. This chain uses TRBV15 with TRBJ2-5, with 8 bases aligning to TRBD2. Germline lookup yields CDR1 LNHNV and CDR2 YYDKDF (reference sequence). J lost 1 base, V lost 0 bases, and 7 bases had no gene match. This CDR3 is 17 amino acids long. The CDR3 region is CATSRDLWRGAQETQYF. In DNA, the CDR3 is TGTGCCACCAGCAGAGATCTCTGGCGGGGGGCCCAAGAGACCCAGTACTTC.

A few counts support this clone. The chain links TRBV4-3 to TRBJ2-5; D is perhaps TRBD2 (5 bases). The germline V gene has CDR1 LGHNA and CDR2 YSLEER. This CDR3 region has 15 residues. Trimming shortened V by 4 bases and J by 1 base, and 13 bases separated the two germline ends. CDR3 coding DNA: TGCGCCAGCAGCCGATCCAGAGGGTCCCAAGAGACCCAGTACTTC. It encodes CASSRSRGSQETQYF.

The chain employs TRBV18 and TRBJ2-7, with D unclear. Germline assignment: CDR1 KGHSH and CDR2 LQKENI. Trimming took 1 base from V and 5 from J, leaving 9 bases between them. The CDR3 is made up of 13 amino acids. CDR3 loop: CASSPQGPHEQYF. The CDR3 nucleotides are TGTGCCAGCTCACCACAGGGCCCCCACGAGCAGTACTTC.

The CDR3 here is CASSPRPAGGADTQYF. The DNA for the CDR3 is TGTGCCAGCTCACCGCGCCCAGCGGGAGGGGCAGATACGCAGTATTTT. This sequence joins TRBV18 and TRBJ2-3, with 10 bases matching TRBD2. V lost 3 bases, J lost 4 bases, and 7 bases stayed unmatched. The CDR3 runs 16 residues. Germline CDR1 KGHSH, CDR2 LQKENI.

There are many counts of this clone. This chain joins TRBV6-5 and TRBJ2-7, with unresolved D. Trimming pared 6 bases from V and 0 bases from J, leaving 12 bases between. The CDR3 is 14 amino acids. CDR1 and CDR2 (germline): MNHEY, SVGAGI. In DNA, the CDR3 is TGTGCCAGCAGACAGTACATGGTCTCCTACGAGCAGTACTTC. This codes for CASRQYMVSYEQYF.

The rearrangement joins TRBV27 to TRBJ1-4, with TRBD1 matching over 8 bases. Unmatched junction bases numbered 8, after V lost 4 bases and J lost 7 bases. The germline V gene has CDR1 MNHEY and CDR2 SMNVEV (reference sequence). The CDR3 has 15 residues. CDR3 loop: CASSSPSGTGEKLFF. CDR3 DNA sequence: TGTGCCAGCAGTTCCCCCTCCGGGACAGGTGAAAAACTGTTTTTT. The entire variable domain, with the rest obtained from reference TRBV27 and TRBJ1-4, is as follows: EAQVTQNPRYLITVTGKKLTVTCSQNMNHEYMSWYRQDPGLGLRQIYYSMNVEVTDKGDVPEGYKVSRKEKRNFPLILESPSPNQTSLYFCASSSPSGTGEKLFFGSGTQLSVL.

This clone was detected only a few times. The chain combines TRBV7-3 with TRBJ2-7; D is uncertain. Trimming took 5 bases from V and 7 from J, leaving 15 bases between them. Germline V CDR1 and CDR2: SGHTA, FQGTGA. This CDR3 is built from 13 residues. This chain's CDR3 is CASSPEVGREQYF. The CDR3 DNA is TGTGCCAGCAGCCCCGAGGTAGGGCGGGAGCAGTACTTC.

Turning to this clone: Within the sample, other DNA sequences also encode this same CDR3. V is TRBV19 and J is TRBJ2-7; D may be TRBD2 (6 bases). V dropped 3 bases and J dropped 4 bases, with 10 bases sitting between them. The CDR3 loop spans 13 amino acids. The V gene's germline CDR1 is LNHDA and CDR2 SQIVND (reference sequence). CDR3 in amino acids: CASSMTGGYEQYF. In DNA form, the CDR3 reads TGTGCCAGTAGTATGACCGGGGGTTACGAGCAGTACTTC.

The J gene is TRBJ1-1, the V gene TRBV27; 7 bases line up with TRBD1. The germline V gene encodes CDR1 MNHEY and CDR2 SMNVEV (reference sequence). The CDR3 totals 16 residues. Losses at the gene ends were 7 bases for V and 2 bases for J; bases not matched to a gene: 13. As DNA, the CDR3 is TGTGCCAGCACCTCATTGACTGGGACAGATAACACTGAAGCTTTCTTT. This codes for CASTSLTGTDNTEAFF.